Reported below is one T cell receptor (beta chain). Germline V gene sequence: CDR1 SGDLS, CDR2 YYNGEE. V lost 1 base and J lost 7, with 5 bases in between. This CDR3 region has 12 residues. The sample belongs to a study of T cell changes during pregnancy in multiple sclerosis. Profiling relied on immunoSEQ multiplex PCR, and the TCRdb table lists in-frame clones only, not all of them. The sample has roughly 40,000 clones, roughly 87% seen once. Sample: CD4+ T cells from peripheral blood mononuclear cells, taken in the first trimester of pregnancy. The genes are TRBV9 and TRBJ2-2; unclear D gene. This receptor was taken from a female donor with multiple sclerosis, enrolled in a pregnancy study. The CDR3 DNA reads TGTGCCAGCAGCGTAACGGTCGGGGAGCTGTTTTTT. It is translated as CASSVTVGELFF. Looking up the rest from reference TRBV9 and TRBJ2-2 gives the full variable domain: DSGVTQTPKHLITATGQRVTLRCSPRSGDLSVYWYQQSLDQGLQFLIQYYNGEERAKGNILERFSAQQFPDLHSELNLSSLELGDSALYFCASSVTVGELFFGEGSRLTVL.